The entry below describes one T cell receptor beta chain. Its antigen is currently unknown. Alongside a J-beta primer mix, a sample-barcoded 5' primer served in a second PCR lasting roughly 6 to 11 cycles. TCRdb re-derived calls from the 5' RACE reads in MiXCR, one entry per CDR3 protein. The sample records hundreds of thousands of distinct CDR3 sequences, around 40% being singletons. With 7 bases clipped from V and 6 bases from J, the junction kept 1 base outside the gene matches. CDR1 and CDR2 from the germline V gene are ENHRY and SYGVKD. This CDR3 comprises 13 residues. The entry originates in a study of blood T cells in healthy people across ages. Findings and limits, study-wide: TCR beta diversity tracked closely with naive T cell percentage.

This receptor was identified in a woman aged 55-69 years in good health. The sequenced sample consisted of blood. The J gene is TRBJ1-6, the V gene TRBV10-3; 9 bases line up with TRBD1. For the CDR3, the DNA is TGTGCCATCATGGACAGGGGTAATTCACCCCTCCACTTT. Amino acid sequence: CAIMDRGNSPLHF.